This T cell receptor beta chain was obtained from a study of response to subunit inactivated influenza vaccine. This clonotype turned up a few times. TCRdb analysed the RT-PCR reads with MiXCR anew, one entry per CDR3 protein. Among approximately 480,000 distinct CDR3 sequences listed, 10% to 11% were seen once. This receptor was identified in a man between 50 and 59 years old who received an inactivated influenza vaccine. Here the sequenced sample was PBMCs from blood, taken roughly 48 days after vaccination.

The CDR3 nucleotides read TGCGCCAGCAGCCCGAAGGAGGGTAGGACACCCCTCCACTTT. Translating it yields CASSPKEGRTPLHF. This chain joins TRBV4-1 and TRBJ1-6; no clear D gene. From germline, CDR1 is MGHRA and CDR2 YSYEKL. CDR3 length: 14 residues. Deletions cut 4 bases from V and 11 bases from J, with 15 bases between.